This passage covers 16 T cell receptor beta chains from one sample sequenced in a study of CD8 T cells in Susac syndrome. RNA was extracted with the RNeasy kit, and a quantity of roughly 0.5 to 1 ug was reverse transcribed using random hexamers. Via MiXCR, TCRdb re-called the immunoSEQ multiplex PCR reads, giving one row per CDR3 protein. The repertoire holds more than 70,000 distinct CDR3 sequences, 90% to 95% seen once, with just over 0.5% in the top ten. The sample consisted of CD8+ T cells from PBMCs. All receptors come from a human donor with multiple sclerosis.

The chain combines TRBV20-1 with TRBJ2-3, with a tentative D call TRBD2 (6 bases). V shed 6 bases and J shed 2 bases, with 18 bases lying between them. The CDR3 has 15 residues. Germline CDR1 is DFQATT and CDR2 is SNEGSKA (reference sequence). CDR3 DNA sequence: TGCAGTGCCCCTAAGCTAGCGCGAGACACAGATACGCAGTATTTT. Protein: CSAPKLARDTDTQYF.

The chain links TRBV5-4 to TRBJ2-7; the D is unclear. The V end was cut by 0 bases, the J end by 3 bases, with 10 bases between. The germline gives CDR1 SGHNT, CDR2 YYREEE (reference sequence). This CDR3 is built from 14 residues. The CDR3 sequence: CASSLDSSNYEQYF. The CDR3 coding sequence is TGTGCCAGCAGCTTGGATAGCAGCAACTACGAGCAGTACTTC.

V and J are TRBV7-3 and TRBJ2-1; 12 bases are shared with TRBD2. Germline loops: CDR1 SGHTA, CDR2 FQGTGA. J gave up 6 bases and V 5 bases, and 5 bases lay outside the gene matches. The CDR3 extends over 15 amino acids. The CDR3 reads CASSPGLAGINEQFF. The CDR3 DNA is TGTGCCAGCAGCCCCGGACTAGCGGGAATCAATGAGCAGTTCTTC. Full variable domain (rest looked up from reference TRBV7-3 and TRBJ2-1): GAGVSQTPSNKVTEKGKYVELRCDPISGHTALYWYRQSLGQGPEFLIYFQGTGAADDSGLPNDRFFAVRPEGSVSTLKIQRTERGDSAVYLCASSPGLAGINEQFFGPGTRLTVL.

This clonotype has just one count. This chain joins TRBV2 and TRBJ1-1; 10 positions match TRBD1. The ends lost 7 bases at V and 7 bases at J; junction bases unmatched: 9. The CDR3 length is 14 residues. Germline V CDR1 and CDR2: SNHLY, FYNNEI. Here the CDR3 reads CASMGRDRGIEAFF. The CDR3 coding sequence is TGTGCCAGCATGGGCCGGGACAGGGGCATTGAAGCTTTCTTT.

The V gene is TRBV27, the J gene TRBJ2-1; D remains unclear. Germline V gene data show CDR1 as MNHEY and CDR2 as SMNVEV (reference sequence). Trimming removed 8 bases at V and 0 bases at J, with 14 bases between. The length of the CDR3 is 15 residues. In nucleotides, the CDR3 is TGTGCCAGCCGTAAGTCGCCTTACTCCTACAATGAGCAGTTCTTC. This sequence encodes CASRKSPYSYNEQFF.

This CDR3 is CASISELTEAFF. The CDR3 region has the DNA TGTGCCAGCATCTCGGAGTTAACTGAAGCTTTCTTT. This chain connects TRBV27 to TRBJ1-1, with D uncertain. This CDR3 is built from 12 residues. Per germline, CDR1 MNHEY and CDR2 SMNVEV (reference sequence). With 7 bases removed from V and 5 bases from J, the gap between germline ends came to 11 bases.

The chain recombines TRBV6-1 with TRBJ2-1, with D perhaps matching TRBD2 (5 bases). The V end lost 3 bases, the J end lost 3 bases, and 9 bases lay between the germline ends. Germline CDR1 reads MNHNS; CDR2 reads SASEGT. The CDR3 is made up of 14 amino acids. CDR3 loop: CASSDGLLYNEQFF. The CDR3 DNA reads TGTGCCAGCAGTGATGGACTCCTCTACAATGAGCAGTTCTTC.

The chain uses TRBV19 and TRBJ1-5; 9 nucleotides match TRBD1. The J call is doubtful: the DNA matches TRBJ2-3 better. Germline V gene sequence: CDR1 LNHDA, CDR2 SQIVND (reference sequence). This CDR3 is built from 16 residues. CDR3 protein: CASSITGTGLNQPQYF. The CDR3 DNA follows: TGTGCCAGTAGTATAACAGGGACAGGGCTTAATCAGCCCCAGTATTTT.

Remarks on this clonotype: Germline is not matched at one junction end, which may reflect a read error. This chain links TRBV7-2 with TRBJ1-1; 7 bases fit TRBD1. The CDR3 loop spans 15 amino acids. Germline-derived CDR1 and CDR2 are SGHTA and FQGNSA. The CDR3 nucleotides read TGTGCCAGCAACTTAAATACAGGGGTGAACACTGAAGCTTTCTTT. Amino acids: CASNLNTGVNTEAFF.

V is TRBV10-3 and J is TRBJ1-5; D is unresolved. V was shortened by 6 bases and J by 3 bases, with 6 bases between the two germline ends. CDR1 and CDR2 from the germline V gene are ENHRY and SYGVKD. The CDR3 consists of 12 residues. CDR3 in DNA: TGTGCCATCAGGGCGGACAATCAGCCCCAGCATTTT. Protein sequence: CAIRADNQPQHF.

J is TRBJ2-1 and V is TRBV4-1; 10 nucleotides match TRBD1. The CDR3 covers 17 residues. V was pared by 2 bases and J by 7 bases, with 11 bases of the junction left unmatched. CDR1 MGHRA and CDR2 YSYEKL come from the germline V gene. In nucleotides, the CDR3 is TGCGCCAGCAGCCAAACACCGGGACAGGGGAATAGTAATGAGCAGTTCTTC. Its translation is CASSQTPGQGNSNEQFF.

This chain uses TRBV10-3 with TRBJ2-6, with D possibly being TRBD2 (6 bases). The CDR3 runs to 17 residues. V was clipped by 0 bases and J by 1 base, with 10 bases between them. Germline assignment: CDR1 ENHRY and CDR2 SYGVKD. CDR3 region: CAISESSEGSGANVLTF. The DNA for the CDR3 is TGTGCCATCAGTGAGTCGTCGGAGGGGTCTGGGGCCAACGTCCTGACTTTC.

This clonotype occurred once. The V and J genes are TRBV27 and TRBJ2-3; no definite D call. The CDR3 has 14 amino acids. Germline CDR1 reads MNHEY; CDR2 reads SMNVEV (reference sequence). Trimming took 5 bases from V and 7 from J, leaving 16 bases between them. The CDR3 spells CASSPRVDPNTQYF. The CDR3 DNA is TGTGCCAGCAGTCCCCGGGTAGATCCTAATACGCAGTATTTT.

DNA of the CDR3: TGTGCCAGCAGTTTGGCAGATACGCAGTATTTT. Translated: CASSLADTQYF. The chain uses TRBV28 and TRBJ2-3; D uncertain. The CDR3 loop spans 11 amino acids. CDR1 and CDR2 from the germline V gene are MDHEN and SYDVKM. V lost 3 bases, J lost 4 bases, and 2 bases lay in between. The whole variable domain, filled in from reference TRBV28 and TRBJ2-3, reads DVKVTQSSRYLVKRTGEKVFLECVQDMDHENMFWYRQDPGLGLRLIYFSYDVKMKEKGDIPEGYSVSREKKERFSLILESASTNQTSMYLCASSLADTQYFGPGTRLTVL.

The gene calls are TRBV9 and TRBJ2-3, with 7 bases aligning to TRBD1. V lost 3 bases, J lost 2 bases, and 6 bases stayed unmatched. Germline CDR1 reads SGDLS; CDR2 reads YYNGEE. The CDR3 consists of 15 residues. CDR3 sequence reads: CASSATGRVTDTQYF. DNA of the CDR3: TGTGCCAGCAGCGCGACAGGGAGAGTCACAGATACGCAGTATTTT.

V and J are TRBV6-2 or TRBV6-3 and TRBJ2-7; 8 bases match TRBD2. The CDR3 has 15 amino acids. CDR1 and CDR2 (germline): MNHEY, SVGEGT. V shed 6 bases, J shed 2 bases, and the junction held 9 bases outside the gene matches. The chain's CDR3 is CASRILAGLAYEQYF. The DNA of the CDR3 is TGTGCCAGCAGGATTTTAGCGGGGCTGGCCTACGAGCAGTACTTC.